This T cell receptor (beta chain) was recorded in a study of early T cells in non-severe SARS-CoV-2 infection (dated by TCRdb to about 2021). Concerning the study at large: TCR sequencing used bulk RNA from unsorted whole blood, so alpha and beta chains could not be paired.

Library prep was done by 5' RACE. TCRdb records NextSeq 500 as the sequencer. To correct for sequencing error and PCR bias, the TCR library protocol tagged individual cDNA molecules with unique molecular identifiers. TCR alpha and beta chains were both sequenced, and the abundances of alpha and beta sequences in each sample were closely correlated with each other. Concerning the study's data processing: V gene, J gene and CDR3 annotation of TCR sequences was performed with Decombinator V4. TCRs were defined as expanded if a significant change between any two time points was detected under a Poisson model with p below 0.0001. TCR abundances were normalised to the total number of TCRs sequenced per sample and were expressed as counts per million. TRAV1-2 paired with TRAJ12, TRAJ20 or TRAJ33 defined MAIT TCRs, while TRAV10 paired with TRAJ18 defined iNKT TCRs. A search of VDJdb, accessed on 1 November 2021, was run for TCRs annotated to CMV, EBV and SARS-CoV-2, with TCRs annotated for multiple antigens excluded. TCRdb reworked the public reads: Q25 trimming with fastp, MiXCR clone assembly, productive beta chains retained. Each CDR3 protein appears once, grouped with its most common genes and DNA. The V and J calls were not made by the authors but by TCRdb's processing. The sample records fewer than 55,000 distinct CDR3 sequences, 9.5% to 12% of which are singletons. The ten largest clones represent roughly 13% of the sample.

This clonotype was counted ten times or more. The antigen this receptor binds is unknown. The record has no base qualities; no much larger clone is one base away. Study-wide conclusions, independent of this receptor: VDJdb matching was skewed toward anti-spike CD8 responses and likely underestimated virus-specific expansions by missing private and CD4 specificities.

Trimming takes 5 bases off V and 5 bases off J; junction bases not matched to a gene: 14. CDR1 and CDR2 are drawn from the germline V gene: SGHVS, FQNEAQ. Reading from cysteine to phenylalanine, the CDR3 counts 16 amino acids. Only the CDR3 DNA stays, 48 bases, in frame from base 1. A case-control design nested within a healthcare worker cohort in London, UK, was used, with weekly nasopharyngeal swab PCR tests and blood sampling performed. Healthcare workers were recruited during the week of the UK lockdown, between 23 and 31 March 2020, and followed weekly for up to roughly 15 weeks. The specimen sequenced was whole blood. The rearranged chain carries TRBV7-8 and TRBJ2-5; TRBD2 aligns with 7 central bases. The sequence came from an adult who was a healthcare worker with PCR-confirmed SARS-CoV-2 infection or an uninfected control (not recorded which). The base sequence is TGTGCCAGCAGCGCACGTAGGCTAGCGGCCCGGGAGACCCAGTACTTC. This is translated as CASSARRLAARETQYF.